This T cell receptor beta chain was found in a study of early T cells in non-severe SARS-CoV-2 infection (dated by TCRdb to about 2021). About the full investigation: Bulk RNA from unsorted whole blood was used for TCR sequencing, so alpha and beta chains could not be paired. Paper-wide results and their limitations: VDJdb matching was skewed toward anti-spike CD8 responses and likely underestimated virus-specific expansions, missing private and CD4 specificities.

Library prep was done by 5' RACE. Sequencing instrument: NextSeq 500. To correct for sequencing error and PCR bias, the TCR library protocol tagged individual cDNA molecules with unique molecular identifiers. Both TCR alpha and beta chains were sequenced, and tight co-correlation was observed between alpha and beta sequence abundances in each sample. Per the authors' processing: Decombinator V4 was used to annotate the V gene, J gene and CDR3 of the TCR sequences. TCRs were defined as expanded if a significant change between any two time points was detected under a Poisson model with p below 0.0001. TCR abundances were normalised to the total number of TCRs sequenced per sample and expressed as counts per million. TRAV1-2 paired with TRAJ12, TRAJ20 or TRAJ33 defined MAIT TCRs, while TRAV10 paired with TRAJ18 defined iNKT TCRs. A search of VDJdb, accessed on 1 November 2021, was run for TCRs annotated to CMV, EBV and SARS-CoV-2, with TCRs annotated for multiple antigens excluded. TCRdb trimmed the raw reads at Q25, called clones with MiXCR and kept productive beta chains. Duplicate CDR3 protein sequences are folded into a single record with the most common DNA and genes. The V and J calls, along with clone size, are taken from TCRdb and not from the paper's own processing. The sample table shows some 50,000 distinct CDR3 sequences, and 7.5% to 9% are seen once. 3.5% to 5% of the sample is taken by the ten largest.

A case-control design nested within a healthcare worker cohort in London, UK, was used, with weekly nasopharyngeal swab PCR tests and blood sampling performed. Between 23 and 31 March 2020, the week of the UK lockdown, healthcare workers were enrolled and then followed up weekly for as long as 16 weeks. Taken from the germline V gene, the CDR1 and CDR2 loops are WSHSY and SAAADI. The CDR3 has 12 amino acids, counting the end cysteine and phenylalanine. CDR3 DNA only is kept here, 36 bases in frame from base 1. V is clipped by 0 bases and J by 5 bases, and the sequence between their germline boundaries is 4 bases long. This clonotype was recorded many times. Its antigen remains undetermined. Base qualities were left out, and no much larger clone turns up one base away.

The rearranged segments are TRBV10-2 and TRBJ2-5, with the D gene not confidently named. The TCR comes from an adult who was a healthcare worker with PCR-confirmed SARS-CoV-2 infection or an uninfected control (not recorded which). The input for sequencing was whole blood, taken at baseline. The CDR3 protein: CASSESGETQYF. The bases read TGCGCCAGCAGTGAGTCGGGGGAGACCCAGTACTTC.